The rows below give T cell receptor beta chains drawn from one sample of a study of post-analysis software for immune sequencing data. TCRdb re-called the PCR reads through MiXCR, storing one row per CDR3 protein. The sample has about 570,000 distinct CDR3 sequences, less than 40% seen once. Sequencing was carried out using blood. These TCRs come from a girl aged 2 to 17 with multiple sclerosis. Each CDR3 is given with its conserved first and last residue. The order of the fields is J gene, V gene, clone size, D gene, CDR3 protein, CDR3 DNA. The D gene is left open where the match is weak. Clone size is shown for a subset of rows, as once, few, many or a class of expanded clone.

TRBJ1-5,TRBV20-1,many,TRBD1,CSASTGGRDQPQHF,TGCAGTGCTTCTACAGGGGGTAGAGATCAGCCCCAGCATTTT
TRBJ1-1,TRBV3-1,NA,NA,CASRQTGYTEAFF,TGTGCCAGCAGACAAACGGGGTACACTGAAGCTTTCTTT
TRBJ2-5,TRBV12-3/TRBV12-4,few,NA,CASRDGRGQETQYF,TGTGCCAGCAGGGACGGGCGGGGTCAAGAGACCCAGTACTTC
TRBJ1-1,TRBV2,few,TRBD1,CANSPEQGALSTEAFF,TGTGCCAACAGTCCAGAACAGGGGGCCTTGAGCACTGAAGCTTTCTTT
TRBJ2-1,TRBV18,few,NA,CASSPEQSYNEQFF,TGTGCCAGCTCACCAGAACAGAGCTACAATGAGCAGTTCTTC
TRBJ1-2,TRBV5-1,once,NA,CASSATRQTGYTF,TGCGCCAGCAGCGCGACCCGACAGACGGGCTACACCTTC
TRBJ2-1,TRBV3-1,NA,NA,CAAGPLPNEQFF,TGTGCCGCAGGGCCCCTGCCCAATGAGCAGTTCTTC
TRBJ1-2,TRBV27,NA,TRBD1,CASSVRGGVLSGYTF,TGTGCCAGCAGCGTCAGGGGGGGTGTCCTAAGTGGCTACACCTTC
TRBJ1-4,TRBV5-1,NA,NA,CASSRGKDEKLFF,TGCGCCAGCAGCCGAGGGAAGGATGAAAAACTGTTTTTT
TRBJ1-2,TRBV7-2,NA,NA,CASSSGVGYGYTF,TGTGCCAGCAGCTCAGGGGTTGGCTATGGCTACACCTTC
TRBJ2-7,TRBV2,few,NA,CASSVGRGGSYEQYF,TGTGCCAGCAGTGTTGGCAGGGGGGGATCCTACGAGCAGTACTTC
TRBJ1-2,TRBV2,few,NA,CASSQPPGGYTF,TGTGCCAGCAGCCAACCCCCCGGGGGCTACACCTTC
TRBJ2-1,TRBV6-5,few,NA,CASRAGGNEQFF,TGTGCCAGCAGGGCCGGGGGCAATGAGCAGTTCTTC
TRBJ2-5,TRBV20-1,few,TRBD2,CSARRLAAQETQYF,TGCAGTGCAAGACGACTAGCGGCCCAGGAGACCCAGTACTTC
TRBJ2-2,TRBV5-1,NA,TRBD1,CATFRDPGQEELGTTGELFF,TGCGCCACCTTTAGGGATCCGGGACAGGAGGAATTGGGGACCACCGGGGAGCTGTTTTTT
TRBJ2-7,TRBV9,NA,NA,CASSEGGLASTYEQYF,TGTGCCAGCAGCGAGGGGGGGCTAGCCTCCACCTACGAGCAGTACTTC
TRBJ1-1,TRBV5-1,NA,TRBD1,CASSLASQGASNTEAFF,TGCGCCAGCAGCTTGGCCTCGCAGGGGGCTTCGAACACTGAAGCTTTCTTT
TRBJ2-1,TRBV7-9,few,TRBD2,CASSPAGTSVGEQFF,TGTGCCAGCAGTCCCGCCGGGACTAGCGTTGGTGAGCAGTTCTTC
TRBJ2-1,TRBV24-1,NA,NA,CATSDTARGEQFF,TGTGCCACCAGTGATACCGCTCGTGGTGAGCAGTTCTTC
TRBJ2-3,TRBV5-1,NA,TRBD2,CASSSLSGVTDTQYF,TGCGCCAGCAGCTCTCTTAGCGGGGTAACAGATACGCAGTATTTT
TRBJ1-2,TRBV3-1,NA,TRBD1,CASSLGQGIKDGYTF,TGTGCCAGCAGCCTCGGACAGGGAATAAAGGATGGCTACACCTTC
TRBJ2-3,TRBV9,NA,NA,CASSVGDPNPSDTQYF,TGTGCCAGCAGCGTAGGAGACCCGAACCCTTCAGATACGCAGTATTTT
TRBJ2-1,TRBV24-1,NA,NA,CATSDVADTDNEQFF,TGTGCCACCAGTGATGTGGCAGACACTGACAATGAGCAGTTCTTC
TRBJ2-7,TRBV9,once,NA,CASSVGGAPYEQYF,TGTGCCAGCAGCGTAGGAGGGGCCCCCTACGAGCAGTACTTC
TRBJ2-7,TRBV5-1,few,NA,CASRGRGSGEQYF,TGCGCCAGCAGGGGACGGGGTTCTGGCGAGCAGTACTTC
TRBJ2-4,TRBV14,few,NA,CASSQDVSRAHIQYF,TGTGCCAGCAGCCAAGATGTGTCTAGGGCCCACATTCAGTACTTC
TRBJ2-2,TRBV27,NA,TRBD1,CASSRPDRDGTGELFF,TGTGCTAGCAGTCGCCCGGACAGGGATGGCACCGGGGAGCTGTTTTTT
TRBJ2-7,TRBV29-1,NA,NA,CSVDLGRGYEQYF,TGCAGCGTTGATTTGGGGCGCGGGTACGAGCAGTACTTC
TRBJ2-1,TRBV5-6,few,TRBD1,CASGRADRAYNEQFF,TGTGCCAGCGGCAGGGCGGACAGGGCCTACAATGAGCAGTTCTTC
TRBJ1-1,TRBV7-8,NA,NA,CASSQISHTEAFF,TGTGCCAGCAGCCAGATATCGCACACTGAAGCTTTCTTT
TRBJ2-7,TRBV7-8,few,TRBD2,CASSVAGGHEQYF,TGTGCCAGCAGCGTAGCGGGGGGGCACGAGCAGTACTTC
TRBJ2-2,TRBV20-1,once,NA,CSAKVLSNTGELFF,TGCAGTGCTAAGGTCTTGTCGAACACCGGGGAGCTGTTTTTT
TRBJ2-7,TRBV29-1,NA,NA,CSVQNFSGEQYF,TGCAGCGTCCAGAATTTCTCGGGCGAGCAGTACTTC
TRBJ2-3,TRBV3-1,many,NA,CASSQGGAGTDTQYF,TGTGCCAGCAGCCAAGGAGGCGCGGGCACAGATACGCAGTATTTT
TRBJ2-3,TRBV6-6,NA,NA,CASSYPSRVGDTDTQYF,TGTGCCAGCAGTTACCCTTCCAGGGTAGGTGACACAGATACGCAGTATTTT
TRBJ1-4,TRBV6-5,NA,TRBD1,CASTQTGKGEKLFF,TGTGCCAGCACCCAGACAGGGAAGGGTGAAAAACTGTTTTTT
TRBJ2-4,TRBV7-8,once,NA,CASSQTPLRPGENIQYF,TGTGCCAGCAGCCAAACACCACTAAGGCCAGGTGAAAACATTCAGTACTTC